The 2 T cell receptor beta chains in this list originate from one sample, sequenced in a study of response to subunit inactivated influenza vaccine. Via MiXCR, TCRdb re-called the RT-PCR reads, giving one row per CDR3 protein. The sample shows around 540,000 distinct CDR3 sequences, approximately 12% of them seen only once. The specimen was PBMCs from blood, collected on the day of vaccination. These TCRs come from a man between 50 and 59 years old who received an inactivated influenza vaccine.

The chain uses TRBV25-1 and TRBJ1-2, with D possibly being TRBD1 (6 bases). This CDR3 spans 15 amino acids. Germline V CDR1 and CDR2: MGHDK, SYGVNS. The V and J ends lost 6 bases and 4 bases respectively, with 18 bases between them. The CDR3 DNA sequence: TGTGCCAGCAGCCCCCGAGGGGGGGCAAGCTATGGCTACACCTTC. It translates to CASSPRGGASYGYTF.

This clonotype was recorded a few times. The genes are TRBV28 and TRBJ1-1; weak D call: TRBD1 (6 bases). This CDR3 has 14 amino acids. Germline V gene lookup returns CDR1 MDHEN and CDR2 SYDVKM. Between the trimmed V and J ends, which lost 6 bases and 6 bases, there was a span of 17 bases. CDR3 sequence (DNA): TGTGCCAGCAGGAACAGGGTCTTCTTCGCTGAAGCTTTCTTT. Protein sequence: CASRNRVFFAEAFF.